Listed below are T cell receptor beta chains from one sample, sequenced in a study of blood T cell repertoires in COVID-19. The table came from immunoSEQ multiplex PCR; TCRdb's copy has only in-frame clones and leaves some out. The sample lists roughly 440,000 clones, 70% to 90% occurring once. The sample comprised peripheral blood. These receptors were collected from a woman aged 45-59 years with COVID-19, enrolled during active disease. Both conserved end residues are part of each CDR3. Each record gives: V gene, D gene, J gene, clone size, CDR3 protein. D genes are given only for firm matches. A row's size may be missing; if present it is once, few, many or a size class.

>TRBV7-2|TRBD1|TRBJ2-7|once
CASGPGTALSLEQYF
>TRBV4-1|-|TRBJ1-5|-
CASSRSPGGGQHF
>TRBV27|-|TRBJ1-5|-
CASSYRAGQPQHF
>TRBV6-6|-|TRBJ1-5|-
CASSYYTSNQPQHF
>TRBV30|-|TRBJ1-2|-
CACRVNGYTF
>TRBV4-1|-|TRBJ1-1|few
CASSQGNRAAFF
>TRBV4-1|-|TRBJ1-5|few
CASSQGGTGGQPQHF
>TRBV4-1|-|TRBJ1-1|-
CASSQGDRDTEAFF
>TRBV7-9|-|TRBJ2-3|-
CASSYTGDTQYF
>TRBV27|-|TRBJ1-4|once
CASRVGGNEKLFF
>TRBV30|TRBD1|TRBJ1-6|-
CAWSSTGQGNSPLHF
>TRBV19|-|TRBJ1-2|-
CASSMGRHYTF
>TRBV6-6|-|TRBJ1-1|-
CASSYSRNTEAFF
>TRBV2|-|TRBJ1-4|-
CASSEHRKNEKLFF
>TRBV28|TRBD2|TRBJ2-7|-
CASSLGAGGLYEQYF
>TRBV25-1|-|TRBJ1-5|-
CASSEHRGGGQPQHF
>TRBV11-2|TRBD1|TRBJ1-1|-
CASSLGRSGGGEAFF
>TRBV5-1|-|TRBJ1-2|-
CASSLVGGNYGYTF
>TRBV6-4|TRBD1|TRBJ2-2|few
CASSDSDRSNTGELFF
>TRBV6-1|TRBD2|TRBJ2-3|-
CASSEEWRGVSDTQYF
>TRBV10-3|-|TRBJ1-3|-
CAISESTFPGSGNTIYF
>TRBV18|TRBD1|TRBJ1-6|few
CASSPSGDRVSPLHF
>TRBV10-3|-|TRBJ1-5|-
CAISDQGDYQPQHF
>TRBV5-1|TRBD1|TRBJ2-7|-
CASSVGQVYEQYF
>TRBV20-1|-|TRBJ1-5|-
CSAVLRGPQHF
>TRBV11-2|TRBD1|TRBJ2-7|-
CASNGPGQGKYEQYF
>TRBV3-1/TRBV3-2|-|TRBJ2-2|-
CASSQATGGVTGELFF
>TRBV10-3|TRBD1|TRBJ1-2|-
CAISSDRGGRDYGYTF
>TRBV24-1|-|TRBJ1-1|-
CATSDHEGKWAFF
>TRBV12-3/TRBV12-4|TRBD1|TRBJ2-7|-
CASNQGAYEQYF
>TRBV29-1|-|TRBJ1-2|-
CSVESGFGYTF
>TRBV30|-|TRBJ1-1|-
CACSTGPMNTEAFF
>TRBV9|TRBD1|TRBJ1-2|-
CASSVDNRGMYGYTF
>TRBV7-2|TRBD1|TRBJ1-6|-
CASSSRPGQLHSPLHF
>TRBV3-1/TRBV3-2|TRBD2|TRBJ2-7|-
CASSPSPGRVEQYF
>TRBV19|-|TRBJ1-5|few
CASSTPGYDRSNQPQHF
>TRBV5-8|-|TRBJ1-6|-
CASSLPPMLESAPLHF
>TRBV7-8|TRBD1|TRBJ1-2|-
CASSRGTGGSGGYTF
>TRBV6-5|-|TRBJ2-7|-
CASSGNGEQYF
>TRBV27|TRBD1|TRBJ2-6|-
CASRDRTSGANVLTF
>TRBV7-2|-|TRBJ1-1|-
CASSLSTVMNTEAFF
>TRBV7-9|-|TRBJ1-2|-
CASSHSGTRVNYGYTF
>TRBV19|TRBD1|TRBJ1-2|-
CASSMAQGDGYTF
>TRBV30|-|TRBJ1-5|-
CAWSVGVGYQPQHF
>TRBV13|-|TRBJ1-6|-
CASSVGLLNSPLHF
>TRBV27|-|TRBJ1-3|-
CASSLTGVDGNTIYF
>TRBV9|-|TRBJ1-2|-
CASGKRGGNYGYTF
>TRBV5-6|-|TRBJ1-2|-
CASTLPRDSDGYTF
>TRBV6-4|-|TRBJ1-1|-
CASSDPPQGEAFF
>TRBV2|TRBD2|TRBJ2-7|-
CASKEGRVHEQYF
>TRBV4-2|-|TRBJ1-1|-
CASSANRAVNTEAFF
>TRBV15|-|TRBJ1-5|-
CATSMGGDFKPQHF
>TRBV5-1|TRBD1|TRBJ1-6|-
CASSLVSGGSPLHF